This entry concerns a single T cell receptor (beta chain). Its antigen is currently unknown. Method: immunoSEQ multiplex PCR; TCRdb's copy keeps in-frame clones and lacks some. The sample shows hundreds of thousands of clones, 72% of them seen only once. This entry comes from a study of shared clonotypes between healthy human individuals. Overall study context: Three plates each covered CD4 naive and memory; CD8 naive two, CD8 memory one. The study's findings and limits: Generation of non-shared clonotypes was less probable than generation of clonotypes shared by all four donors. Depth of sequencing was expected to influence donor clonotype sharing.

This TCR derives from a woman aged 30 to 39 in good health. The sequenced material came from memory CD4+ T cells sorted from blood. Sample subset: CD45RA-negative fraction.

Here the CDR3 DNA reads TGTGCCAGTCACGCCGGGACACCGAACACCGGGGAGCTGTTTTTT. Its protein is CASHAGTPNTGELFF. The V call is TRBV10-3, the J call TRBJ2-2, with D perhaps TRBD1 (6 bases). The length of the CDR3 is 15 residues. With 10 bases removed from V and 0 bases from J, the gap between germline ends came to 15 bases. The germline CDR1 and CDR2 sequences are ENHRY and SYGVKD.